This T cell receptor beta chain was captured in a study of T cell responses to AZD1222 COVID-19 vaccine. Study-level background: Pooling covered second doses at about 4 or about 12 weeks.

Study results and caveats: Baseline antibody screening turned up just a handful of seropositive AZD1222 recipients. Reportedly, close to half of spike-specific TCRs are directed against unmutated variant regions. Spike was spanned by vaccine-associated CD4 TCRs, which were dominant at 160-218 and 743-854.

This table comes from immunoSEQ multiplex PCR, and its TCRdb copy is limited to in-frame clones, with some not included. Altogether approximately 150,000 clones are present, 80% to 95% being singletons, with the ten largest covering about 2.5%. This CDR3 has 15 amino acids. V dropped 0 bases and J dropped 3 bases, with 9 bases sitting between them. Germline values: CDR1 ENHRY, CDR2 SYGVKD. About this clone itself: The antigen remains unidentified.

The TCR originated in an adult in good health. This rearrangement joins TRBV10-3 to TRBJ1-5; the D is unclear. The specimen comprised peripheral blood, sampled on day 0 of AZD1222 vaccination. For the CDR3, the DNA is TGTGCCATCAGTGAGTCGCAACGGCTCAATCAGCCCCAGCATTTT. It codes for CAISESQRLNQPQHF.